A single sample gave rise to the 27 T cell receptor beta chains below, sequenced in a study of T cell responses to AZD1222 COVID-19 vaccine. Sequenced by immunoSEQ multiplex PCR; TCRdb stores in-frame clones only, minus some. The table shows about 140,000 clones, with 89% occurring only once. The specimen comprised peripheral blood, sampled on day 0 of AZD1222 vaccination. The receptors shown here come from an adult in good health.

The chain employs TRBV4-1 and TRBJ1-5, with D possibly matching TRBD1 (5 bases). V was trimmed by 2 bases and J by 0 bases, leaving 11 bases between them. CDR1 is MGHRA and CDR2 is YSYEKL in the germline V gene. The CDR3 covers 16 residues. CDR3 bases: TGCGCCAGCAGCCAACAGGGATCGTATAGCAATCAGCCCCAGCATTTT. Its translation is CASSQQGSYSNQPQHF.

V is TRBV18 and J is TRBJ2-1, with TRBD2 matching 11 bases. Looked up from germline, CDR1 is KGHSH and CDR2 is LQKENI. Trimming cost V 0 bases and J 3 bases; bases outside gene matches: 4. The CDR3 spans 17 residues. This CDR3 is CASSPPLSGRDYNEQFF. Here the CDR3 DNA reads TGTGCCAGCTCACCACCGCTTAGCGGGAGGGACTACAATGAGCAGTTCTTC.

The table lists this clone with a count of one. The chain uses TRBV11-2 and TRBJ1-1; D not resolved. The length of the CDR3 is 16 residues. Germline loops: CDR1 SGHAT, CDR2 FQNNGV. V lost 5 bases, J lost 0 bases, and 16 bases lay in between. The DNA for the CDR3 is TGTGCCAGCAGCCCCGTAAAAGGGTCCATGAACACTGAAGCTTTCTTT. It translates to CASSPVKGSMNTEAFF. Based on the CDR3 plus reference TRBV11-2 and TRBJ1-1, the full variable domain is EAGVAQSPRYKIIEKRQSVAFWCNPISGHATLYWYQQILGQGPKLLIQFQNNGVVDDSQLPKDRFSAERLKGVDSTLKIQPAKLEDSAVYLCASSPVKGSMNTEAFFGQGTRLTVV.

This chain joins TRBV7-9 and TRBJ1-1, with unresolved D. The CDR3 sequence is 13 residues long. The ends were cut back, 11 bases at V and 6 bases at J, with 19 bases in the middle. Germline loops: CDR1 SEHNR, CDR2 FQNEAQ (reference sequence). The CDR3 coding sequence is TGTGCCTCAGGCGGCGATGGGGATTCTGAAGCTTTCTTT. It is translated as CASGGDGDSEAFF.

The chain couples TRBV9 to TRBJ2-1; D possibly corresponds to TRBD2 (6 bases). This CDR3 has 15 amino acids. Germline V gene lookup returns CDR1 SGDLS and CDR2 YYNGEE. V dropped 3 bases and J dropped 8 bases, with 18 bases sitting between them. The CDR3: CASSASGTGADEQFF. The CDR3 DNA reads as TGTGCCAGCAGCGCGTCCGGGACTGGGGCCGATGAGCAGTTCTTC.

The chain carries TRBV6-6 and TRBJ2-1; 9 bases are shared with TRBD1. The CDR3 spans 14 residues. The germline V gene has CDR1 MNHNY and CDR2 SVGAGI (reference sequence). Trimming cost V 6 bases and J 7 bases; bases outside gene matches: 7. CDR3 in DNA: TGTGCCAGCAGCCCTTGGACAGGGGTGAATGAGCAGTTCTTC. Translated, it gives CASSPWTGVNEQFF.

The chain links TRBV9 to TRBJ2-1, with 9 bases lining up with TRBD2. CDR3 length equals 17 residues. Germline CDR1 SGDLS, CDR2 YYNGEE. J was trimmed by 0 bases and V by 4 bases; bases with no gene match: 8. Written as DNA, the CDR3 is TGTGCCAGCAGCCTACGACTAGCGGCGTCCTCCTACAATGAGCAGTTCTTC. Translated, it gives CASSLRLAASSYNEQFF.

The V and J genes are TRBV7-9 and TRBJ1-5, with a weak D call TRBD1 (5 bases). The CDR3 length is 14 residues. Germline CDR1 SEHNR, CDR2 FQNEAQ (reference sequence). V lost 5 bases and J lost 2, with 10 bases in between. CDR3 coding DNA: TGTGCCAGCAGCCCCGGGGGAGGCAATCAGCCCCAGCATTTT. This codes for CASSPGGGNQPQHF.

The rearrangement uses TRBV2 and TRBJ2-7; 9 bases align to TRBD1. The CDR3 extends over 14 amino acids. With V trimmed by 6 bases and J by 5 bases, 8 bases remained unmatched. Germline-derived CDR1 and CDR2 are SNHLY and FYNNEI. As DNA, the CDR3 is TGTGCCAGCAGGGGACAGGGTAGAACCCACGAGCAGTACTTC. Protein product: CASRGQGRTHEQYF. Using reference TRBV2 and TRBJ2-7 for the parts outside the CDR3, the full variable domain is EPEVTQTPSHQVTQMGQEVILRCVPISNHLYFYWYRQILGQKVEFLVSFYNNEISEKSEIFDDQFSVERPDGSNFTLKIRSTKLEDSAMYFCASRGQGRTHEQYFGPGTRLTVT.

The V and J genes are TRBV28 and TRBJ1-1, with D maybe TRBD1 (5 bases). Germline CDR1 MDHEN, CDR2 SYDVKM. The CDR3 sequence is 16 residues long. V shed 2 bases and J shed 3 bases, with 16 bases lying between them. This chain's CDR3 is CASSLKGNSWDTEAFF. As DNA, the CDR3 is TGTGCCAGCAGTTTAAAGGGGAATTCCTGGGACACTGAAGCTTTCTTT. Based on the CDR3 plus reference TRBV28 and TRBJ1-1, the full variable domain is DVKVTQSSRYLVKRTGEKVFLECVQDMDHENMFWYRQDPGLGLRLIYFSYDVKMKEKGDIPEGYSVSREKKERFSLILESASTNQTSMYLCASSLKGNSWDTEAFFGQGTRLTVV.

The chain recombines TRBV9 with TRBJ2-5; D uncertain. Germline CDR1 and CDR2: SGDLS and YYNGEE. Trimming pared 2 bases from V and 5 bases from J, leaving 10 bases between. CDR3 size: 13 residues. This chain's CDR3 is CASSVSLGETQYF. CDR3 in DNA: TGTGCCAGCAGCGTTTCATTAGGGGAGACCCAGTACTTC.

This clone has only one observation. The rearrangement joins TRBV6-5 to TRBJ1-5; TRBD1 matches 7 bases. CDR1 and CDR2 from the germline V gene are MNHEY and SVGAGI. The CDR3 spans 15 residues. Trimming cost V 0 bases and J 5 bases; bases outside gene matches: 4. CDR3 DNA sequence: TGTGCCAGCAGTTACTCAGGAACAGGGGATCAGCCCCAGCATTTT. As protein: CASSYSGTGDQPQHF.

V is TRBV7-2 and J is TRBJ2-7; maybe TRBD1 (6 bases). There are 13 residues in the CDR3. V lost 3 bases and J lost 3, with 9 bases in between. The germline CDR1 and CDR2 sequences are SGHTA and FQGNSA. CDR3 DNA: TGTGCCAGCAGCTTGAACAGGGACTACGAGCAGTACTTC. It translates to CASSLNRDYEQYF.

V is TRBV12-3 or TRBV12-4 and J is TRBJ1-2; D unresolved. V lost 7 bases and J lost 3, with 9 bases in between. The length of the CDR3 is 12 residues. As DNA, the CDR3 is TGTGCCAGCAACGGACGGGACTATGGCTACACCTTC. This gives the protein CASNGRDYGYTF.

This clone has just a few counts. The chain carries TRBV7-3 and TRBJ2-7, with TRBD2 matching over 7 bases. Germline V gene lookup returns CDR1 SGHTA and CDR2 FQGTGA. The CDR3 sequence is 13 residues long. The V and J ends lost 5 bases and 7 bases, in that order; junction bases with no gene match: 8. This CDR3 is CASSRTPLAEQYF. CDR3 nucleotides: TGTGCCAGCAGCCGAACCCCACTAGCGGAGCAGTACTTC.

The chain employs TRBV6-5 and TRBJ1-2; possibly TRBD1 for D (5 bases). CDR3 size: 14 residues. Germline CDR1 MNHEY, CDR2 SVGAGI. The germline V and J ends were trimmed by 10 bases and 9 bases, with 24 bases remaining between them. CDR3: CATLTLGRPPRYTF. CDR3 in DNA: TGTGCCACCCTAACTTTGGGACGCCCTCCACGCTACACCTTC.

V is TRBV19 and J is TRBJ2-4; D is undetermined. V gave up 6 bases and J gave up 7 bases, with 7 bases separating them. The germline V gene has CDR1 LNHDA and CDR2 SQIVND (reference sequence). The CDR3 has 11 amino acids. This chain's CDR3 is CASRVGNIQYF. CDR3 DNA sequence: TGTGCCAGTAGAGTTGGGAACATTCAGTACTTC. Together with reference TRBV19 and TRBJ2-4, the CDR3 gives the full variable domain: DGGITQSPKYLFRKEGQNVTLSCEQNLNHDAMYWYRQDPGQGLRLIYYSQIVNDFQKGDIAEGYSVSREKKESFPLTVTSAQKNPTAFYLCASRVGNIQYFGAGTRLSVL.

The chain has TRBV30 and TRBJ2-3; a weak D match, TRBD1 (6 bases). Per germline, CDR1 GTSNPN and CDR2 SVGIG (reference sequence). This CDR3 is 15 amino acids long. V was cut by 2 bases and J by 9 bases, with 21 bases left in between. CDR3 sequence: CAWSKGELRPGTQYF. The CDR3 bases are TGTGCCTGGAGTAAGGGGGAGCTCCGCCCAGGAACGCAGTATTTT.

This chain links TRBV28 with TRBJ2-7; the match to TRBD1 covers 7 bases. CDR3 length: 18 amino acids. V lost 6 bases to trimming and J lost 1 base; unmatched junction nucleotides: 18. The germline gives CDR1 MDHEN, CDR2 SYDVKM. The CDR3 nucleotides read TGTGCCAGCAGCCGATCCGGGGTTTGGGGACAGCCTTCCTACGAGCAGTACTTC. Translated: CASSRSGVWGQPSYEQYF.

The rearrangement links TRBV3-1 (or the pseudogene TRBV3-2) to TRBJ2-5, with 13 nucleotides matching TRBD2. The CDR3 is made up of 15 amino acids. Per germline, CDR1 LGHDT and CDR2 YNNKEL (reference sequence). Trimming removed 5 bases from V and 7 bases from J; junction bases left unmatched: 7. The chain's CDR3 is CASSAGTSGIGTQYF. The CDR3 DNA reads as TGTGCCAGCAGCGCCGGGACTAGCGGGATTGGGACCCAGTACTTC.

The V gene is TRBV11-3, the J gene TRBJ2-3, with TRBD1 identical over 10 bases. The CDR3 spans 15 residues. V trimming: 5 bases; J trimming: 4 bases; junction bases outside the gene matches: 6. Germline lookup yields CDR1 SGHNT and CDR2 YENEEA. The CDR3 protein is CASSVGTGAADTQYF. The DNA for the CDR3 is TGTGCCAGCAGCGTAGGGACAGGGGCAGCAGATACGCAGTATTTT. Drawing the rest from reference TRBV11-3 and TRBJ2-3, the complete variable domain is EAGVVQSPRYKIIEKKQPVAFWCNPISGHNTLYWYLQNLGQGPELLIRYENEEAVDDSQLPKDRFSAERLKGVDSTLKIQPAELGDSAVYLCASSVGTGAADTQYFGPGTRLTVL.

This clone was found a few times. J is TRBJ1-4 and V is TRBV7-2; D uncertain. The germline gives CDR1 SGHTA, CDR2 FQGNSA. The CDR3 has 13 amino acids. The V gene lost 5 bases and the J gene lost 7 bases, with 11 bases spanning the gap. DNA for the CDR3: TGTGCCAGCAGCCCGGGAGTACGTGAAAAACTGTTTTTT. This codes for CASSPGVREKLFF.

The V and J genes are TRBV2 and TRBJ2-4; D remains unclear. The CDR3 is made up of 16 amino acids. Trimming left V 4 bases short and J 1 base short, with 14 bases between. Germline V gene sequence: CDR1 SNHLY, CDR2 FYNNEI. The CDR3 region has the DNA TGTGCCAGCAGTGCTGATGGGCCCGCCGCCAAAAACATTCAGTACTTC. Amino acid sequence: CASSADGPAAKNIQYF.

This chain links TRBV6-6 with TRBJ1-3; D is unresolved. The germline V gene has CDR1 MNHNY and CDR2 SVGAGI (reference sequence). This CDR3 has 13 amino acids. The germline V and J ends were trimmed by 6 bases and 1 base, with 7 bases remaining between them. The CDR3 DNA reads TGTGCCAGCAGGGCAGGATCTGGAAACACCATATATTTT. It specifies CASRAGSGNTIYF.

The chain carries TRBV24-1 and TRBJ2-2; 11 nucleotides agree with TRBD2. With V trimmed by 1 base and J by 5 bases, 14 bases remained unmatched. CDR1 is KGHDR and CDR2 is SFDVKD in the germline V gene. The CDR3 is 20 amino acids. CDR3 loop: CATSDFPGLAGGDGTGELFF. DNA for the CDR3: TGTGCCACCAGTGATTTTCCAGGACTAGCGGGCGGGGATGGAACCGGGGAGCTGTTTTTT.

As DNA, the CDR3 is TGTGCCAGCAGCCCGGACAGGGCCAACACCATATATTTT. Its protein product is CASSPDRANTIYF. The gene calls are TRBV3-1 (or the pseudogene TRBV3-2) and TRBJ1-3; 8 bases align to TRBD1. There are 13 residues in the CDR3. Trimming at V came to 4 bases and at J to 7 bases, leaving 3 bases not matched to a gene. Germline V gene sequence: CDR1 LGHDT, CDR2 YNNKEL (reference sequence).

The genes are TRBV12-3 or TRBV12-4 and TRBJ2-1; perhaps TRBD2 as D (5 bases). V lost 10 bases and J lost 6, with 13 bases in between. This CDR3 is 12 amino acids long. CDR3 sequence (DNA): TGTGCCACCCGGGGTGGGAGCAATGAGCAGTTCTTC. Amino acids: CATRGGSNEQFF.